This T cell receptor (beta chain) appears in the sequencing data of a study of cytomegalovirus exposure and HLA in healthy donors. Study context: A later analysis reported the same platform for the roughly 110 validation repertoires and the roughly 650 first-cohort repertoires.

The J segment lost 6 bases and the V segment lost 5 bases, leaving 14 bases of the junction unmatched. The CDR3 runs 17 residues. Germline V CDR1 and CDR2: SQVTM, ANQGSEA. Study-level findings and limits: Most TCR sequences proved rare, with some public TCRs found in many donors. Specificity for CMV antigens was confirmed in vitro for a few of the CMV-associated chains.

On this clone: What it recognizes is unknown.

Sequencing used immunoSEQ multiplex PCR; TCRdb keeps in-frame clones, though not all of them. The data show approximately 110,000 clones, 88% seen once. The chain couples TRBV29-1 to TRBJ2-1; 12 bases are shared with TRBD2. The receptor comes from a woman aged 18-29 years in good health and CMV-seronegative. The specimen sequenced was PBMCs. The chain's CDR3 is CSVSGLAGGQIRNEQFF. The DNA of the CDR3 is TGCAGCGTTAGTGGGCTAGCGGGAGGGCAAATTCGCAATGAGCAGTTCTTC.